These T cell receptor beta chains were read from a single sample in a study of human T cells and chemical hapten exposure. MiXCR was run by TCRdb on the RACE reads, yielding one entry per CDR3 protein. The sample contains almost 35,000 distinct CDR3 sequences, around a tenth of which appear only once. The source material was whole blood, sampled in connection with sensitization to the hapten diphenylcyclopropenone (DPC). The receptors shown here come from a man aged 45-60 years with alopecia areata. Some clones in this sample may be carry-over from other donors' samples. Each CDR3 is given with its conserved first and last residue. D genes are given only for firm matches. The size of a clone is reported for some rows only, either as once, few or many, or as a class for expanded clones.

clone size: -; V gene: TRBV11-2; D gene: -; J gene: TRBJ2-5; CDR3 DNA: TGTGCCAGCAGCTTACGGGGGGCCCCAGAGACCCAGTACTTC; CDR3 protein: CASSLRGAPETQYF
clone size: many; V gene: TRBV7-2; D gene: -; J gene: TRBJ2-2; CDR3 DNA: TGTGCCAGCAGCCCAAGGGGGGGACCTGAGGTGGAGCTGTTTTTT; CDR3 protein: CASSPRGGPEVELFF
clone size: -; V gene: TRBV28; D gene: -; J gene: TRBJ2-3; CDR3 DNA: TGTGCCAGCAACCTTCCCCTAGACAAAAGCACAGATACGCAGTATTTT; CDR3 protein: CASNLPLDKSTDTQYF
clone size: many; V gene: TRBV20-1; D gene: -; J gene: TRBJ2-3; CDR3 DNA: TGCAGTGCTAGGGGAAGAGGCACAGATACGCAGTATTTT; CDR3 protein: CSARGRGTDTQYF
clone size: few; V gene: TRBV6-2/TRBV6-3; D gene: TRBD2; J gene: TRBJ2-1; CDR3 DNA: TGTGCCAGCAGTTACTACCCGAGCGGGAGAACCTACAATGAGCAGTTCTTC; CDR3 protein: CASSYYPSGRTYNEQFF
clone size: many; V gene: TRBV7-2; D gene: -; J gene: TRBJ1-2; CDR3 DNA: TGTGCCAGCGGGACGGCTAACTATGGCTACACCTTC; CDR3 protein: CASGTANYGYTF
clone size: many; V gene: TRBV13; D gene: -; J gene: TRBJ2-5; CDR3 DNA: TGTGCCAGCAGCCGCCCCCCCCAAGAGACCCAGTACTTC; CDR3 protein: CASSRPPQETQYF
clone size: many; V gene: TRBV11-2; D gene: -; J gene: TRBJ2-7; CDR3 DNA: TGTGCCAGCAGCTTACTCTCAGGGAGCTCCTACGAGCAGTACTTC; CDR3 protein: CASSLLSGSSYEQYF
clone size: many; V gene: TRBV30; D gene: -; J gene: TRBJ2-1; CDR3 DNA: TGTGCCTGGAGTGGGGGGACCCCCAATGAGCAGTTCTTC; CDR3 protein: CAWSGGTPNEQFF
clone size: many; V gene: TRBV13; D gene: -; J gene: TRBJ1-1; CDR3 DNA: TGTGCCAGCAGCTTGGCGAGACCAAACACTGAAGCTTTCTTT; CDR3 protein: CASSLARPNTEAFF
clone size: many; V gene: TRBV2; D gene: -; J gene: TRBJ2-7; CDR3 DNA: TGTGCCAGCAGTGAAGGAGGGGGATTATTCTACGAGCAGTACTTC; CDR3 protein: CASSEGGGLFYEQYF
clone size: many; V gene: TRBV6-1; D gene: -; J gene: TRBJ1-5; CDR3 DNA: TGTGCCAGCAGTGAAGGCCAGATTTATCAGCCCCAGCATTTT; CDR3 protein: CASSEGQIYQPQHF
clone size: many; V gene: TRBV29-1; D gene: TRBD1; J gene: TRBJ2-3; CDR3 DNA: TGCAGCGTGACAGGGTCAGATACGCAGTATTTT; CDR3 protein: CSVTGSDTQYF
clone size: few; V gene: TRBV12-3/TRBV12-4; D gene: TRBD1; J gene: TRBJ2-7; CDR3 DNA: TGTGCCAGCAGTCCGGGCGGGACAGGGCCCTCGCAGTACTTC; CDR3 protein: CASSPGGTGPSQYF
clone size: -; V gene: TRBV3-1; D gene: TRBD1; J gene: TRBJ1-1; CDR3 DNA: TGTGCCAGCAGCTCCGGGACAGCAAACACTGAAGCTTTCTTT; CDR3 protein: CASSSGTANTEAFF
clone size: few; V gene: TRBV9; D gene: TRBD1; J gene: TRBJ2-7; CDR3 DNA: TGTGCCAGCAGCCCCCTGGACAGGGCTTACGAGCAGTACTTC; CDR3 protein: CASSPLDRAYEQYF
clone size: -; V gene: TRBV28; D gene: -; J gene: TRBJ1-1; CDR3 DNA: TGTGCCAGCAGTTTGGCGACGGCTGAAGCTTTCTTT; CDR3 protein: CASSLATAEAFF
clone size: -; V gene: TRBV12-3/TRBV12-4; D gene: -; J gene: TRBJ2-5; CDR3 DNA: TGTGCCAGCAGTCTCAGGGCTCAAGAGACCCAGTACTTC; CDR3 protein: CASSLRAQETQYF
clone size: many; V gene: TRBV7-9; D gene: -; J gene: TRBJ2-7; CDR3 DNA: TGTGCCAGCAGCTTCGTTTCCGGGACACGCGTTTACGAGCAGTACTTC; CDR3 protein: CASSFVSGTRVYEQYF
clone size: many; V gene: TRBV11-2; D gene: TRBD2; J gene: TRBJ2-3; CDR3 DNA: TGTGCCAGCAGCTTCCCTGGGAGGGCAGATACGCAGTATTTT; CDR3 protein: CASSFPGRADTQYF
clone size: -; V gene: TRBV9; D gene: TRBD1; J gene: TRBJ2-7; CDR3 DNA: TGTGCCAGCAGCGTGCAACAGGGGTACGAGCAGTACTTC; CDR3 protein: CASSVQQGYEQYF
clone size: few; V gene: TRBV5-1; D gene: TRBD1; J gene: TRBJ2-5; CDR3 DNA: TGCGCCAGCAGCCCATCGGGACAGGGCATAGAGACCCAGTACTTC; CDR3 protein: CASSPSGQGIETQYF
clone size: many; V gene: TRBV7-9; D gene: -; J gene: TRBJ1-6; CDR3 DNA: TGTGCCAGCAGCTCCCACTTGACGGACACCTATAATTCACCCCTCCACTTT; CDR3 protein: CASSSHLTDTYNSPLHF
clone size: -; V gene: TRBV7-3; D gene: TRBD1; J gene: TRBJ2-2; CDR3 DNA: TGTGCCAGCAGCTTGTCCCCGGGACAGAATTTCGGGGAGCTGTTTTTT; CDR3 protein: CASSLSPGQNFGELFF
clone size: many; V gene: TRBV30; D gene: -; J gene: TRBJ2-6; CDR3 DNA: TGTGCCTGGGGCGTCTCTGGGGCCAACGTCCTGACTTTC; CDR3 protein: CAWGVSGANVLTF
clone size: many; V gene: TRBV20-1; D gene: TRBD1; J gene: TRBJ2-7; CDR3 DNA: TGCAGTGCGGGGACAGGGGGTTCCTACGAGCAGTACTTC; CDR3 protein: CSAGTGGSYEQYF
clone size: -; V gene: TRBV12-3/TRBV12-4; D gene: -; J gene: TRBJ2-7; CDR3 DNA: TGTGCCAGCAACGGGGGCTACGAGCAGTACTTC; CDR3 protein: CASNGGYEQYF
clone size: many; V gene: TRBV6-2/TRBV6-3; D gene: -; J gene: TRBJ1-5; CDR3 DNA: TGTGCCAGCCGGCGGAATAGCAATCAGCCCCAGCATTTT; CDR3 protein: CASRRNSNQPQHF
clone size: many; V gene: TRBV7-2; D gene: TRBD2; J gene: TRBJ2-1; CDR3 DNA: TGTGCCAGCAGCTTAGACCCGGGAGGCGAGCAGTTCTTC; CDR3 protein: CASSLDPGGEQFF
clone size: few; V gene: TRBV20-1; D gene: -; J gene: TRBJ1-2; CDR3 DNA: TGCAGTGCTAGACAGGGGCAGGGCTACACCTTC; CDR3 protein: CSARQGQGYTF
clone size: -; V gene: TRBV4-1; D gene: -; J gene: TRBJ1-1; CDR3 DNA: TGCGCCAGCAGCCAAGAAACACTCACTAGGGGAACTGAAGCTTTCTTT; CDR3 protein: CASSQETLTRGTEAFF
clone size: many; V gene: TRBV6-6; D gene: TRBD1; J gene: TRBJ1-5; CDR3 DNA: TGTGCCAGCAGGATTGGGACAGGGGGTCGCCAGCCCCAGCATTTT; CDR3 protein: CASRIGTGGRQPQHF
clone size: many; V gene: TRBV5-1; D gene: TRBD2; J gene: TRBJ2-2; CDR3 DNA: TGCGCCAGCAGCCCCCCCAGCGGGAGACGGCCCGGGGAGCTGTTTTTT; CDR3 protein: CASSPPSGRRPGELFF
clone size: many; V gene: TRBV6-2/TRBV6-3; D gene: -; J gene: TRBJ1-1; CDR3 DNA: TGTGCCAGCAGAAGGGGGGGAACTGAAGCTTTCTTT; CDR3 protein: CASRRGGTEAFF
clone size: few; V gene: TRBV7-6; D gene: -; J gene: TRBJ1-2; CDR3 DNA: TGTGCCAGCAGCCCCGGGGGTGGGGGCCATCGCTATGGCTACACCTTC; CDR3 protein: CASSPGGGGHRYGYTF
clone size: many; V gene: TRBV5-4; D gene: -; J gene: TRBJ2-3; CDR3 DNA: TGTGCCAGCAGCTTGTCGCAGGGCAAAGATACGCAGTATTTT; CDR3 protein: CASSLSQGKDTQYF
clone size: many; V gene: TRBV11-2; D gene: -; J gene: TRBJ2-1; CDR3 DNA: TGTGCCAGCAGCCCCCTGTTCGAGCAGTTCTTC; CDR3 protein: CASSPLFEQFF
clone size: -; V gene: TRBV29-1; D gene: TRBD1; J gene: TRBJ2-2; CDR3 DNA: TGCAGCGTGGGACAGGGAAACACCGGGGAGCTGTTTTTT; CDR3 protein: CSVGQGNTGELFF
clone size: many; V gene: TRBV4-1; D gene: -; J gene: TRBJ2-7; CDR3 DNA: TGCGCCAGCAGCCAAGAGCAGGCAGTCAAAACCTACGAGCAGTACTTC; CDR3 protein: CASSQEQAVKTYEQYF
clone size: many; V gene: TRBV20-1; D gene: TRBD1; J gene: TRBJ2-4; CDR3 DNA: TGCAGTGCTACCGGACAGGGGGACATTCAGTACTTC; CDR3 protein: CSATGQGDIQYF
clone size: many; V gene: TRBV11-3; D gene: -; J gene: TRBJ2-1; CDR3 DNA: TGTGCCAGCAGCTTGGGGGTGCACAATGAGCAGTTCTTC; CDR3 protein: CASSLGVHNEQFF
clone size: many; V gene: TRBV10-3; D gene: -; J gene: TRBJ1-1; CDR3 DNA: TGTGCCATCAGGGGGGACGGCCTTGGGACTGAAGCTTTCTTT; CDR3 protein: CAIRGDGLGTEAFF
clone size: many; V gene: TRBV13; D gene: TRBD2; J gene: TRBJ2-4; CDR3 DNA: TGTGCCAGCAGCTTACTAGGACTAGCGGGAGCCAAAAACATTCAGTACTTC; CDR3 protein: CASSLLGLAGAKNIQYF
clone size: -; V gene: TRBV9; D gene: -; J gene: TRBJ2-7; CDR3 DNA: TGTGCCAGCAGCGTAACGCCAGGACTCTCGTACGAGCAGTACTTC; CDR3 protein: CASSVTPGLSYEQYF
clone size: -; V gene: TRBV7-9; D gene: TRBD2; J gene: TRBJ2-1; CDR3 DNA: TGTGCCAGCAATAGCGGGACGACCTACAATGAGCAGTTCTTC; CDR3 protein: CASNSGTTYNEQFF
clone size: -; V gene: TRBV28; D gene: -; J gene: TRBJ1-1; CDR3 DNA: TGTGCCAGCAGTTTCGAGATTGAAGCTTTCTTT; CDR3 protein: CASSFEIEAFF
clone size: -; V gene: TRBV28; D gene: -; J gene: TRBJ2-6; CDR3 DNA: TGTGCCAGCAGTTCCACGGGAACCGGGGCCAACGTCCTGACTTTC; CDR3 protein: CASSSTGTGANVLTF
clone size: -; V gene: TRBV28; D gene: -; J gene: TRBJ2-5; CDR3 DNA: TGTGCCAGCAGCCTTGACAGAGAGACCCAGTACTTC; CDR3 protein: CASSLDRETQYF
clone size: -; V gene: TRBV30; D gene: -; J gene: TRBJ2-4; CDR3 DNA: TGTGCCTGGAGTTTAGGACGGAATCGAGACATTCAGTACTTC; CDR3 protein: CAWSLGRNRDIQYF
clone size: many; V gene: TRBV20-1; D gene: TRBD1; J gene: TRBJ2-2; CDR3 DNA: TGCAGTGCCAGAATCCGCTCCGGGACAGTCACCGGGGAGCTGTTTTTT; CDR3 protein: CSARIRSGTVTGELFF
clone size: many; V gene: TRBV7-6; D gene: -; J gene: TRBJ2-5; CDR3 DNA: TGTGCCAGCAGCTTAGATATTGAACTCCAAGAGACCCAGTACTTC; CDR3 protein: CASSLDIELQETQYF
clone size: -; V gene: TRBV29-1; D gene: TRBD2; J gene: TRBJ2-3; CDR3 DNA: TGCACCTTGCGGGGGTACGGACCCGATGATACGCAGTATTTT; CDR3 protein: CTLRGYGPDDTQYF
clone size: -; V gene: TRBV28; D gene: -; J gene: TRBJ2-7; CDR3 DNA: TGTGCCAGCAGGAACTATGGGGCCCTCTACGAGCAGTACTTC; CDR3 protein: CASRNYGALYEQYF
clone size: many; V gene: TRBV4-2; D gene: -; J gene: TRBJ2-1; CDR3 DNA: TGTGCCAGCAGCCCCCAACGAAAGGAGCAGTTCTTC; CDR3 protein: CASSPQRKEQFF
clone size: many; V gene: TRBV10-3; D gene: -; J gene: TRBJ1-5; CDR3 DNA: TGTGCCATCAGTCGGGACAAGTATAGCAATCAGCCCCAGCATTTT; CDR3 protein: CAISRDKYSNQPQHF